Detailed here is one T cell receptor beta chain. Relative to the germline gene, one junction end is altered; a read error may explain this. The CDR3 loop spans 15 amino acids. CDR1 and CDR2 from the germline V gene are LNHNV and YYDKDF (reference sequence). These data belong to a study of T cell changes during pregnancy in multiple sclerosis. Clones were read by immunoSEQ multiplex PCR, and TCRdb kept only the in-frame ones, dropping some. The sample lists roughly 87,000 clones; around 93% were seen once. Material: PBMCs, obtained in the first trimester of pregnancy. The receptor's source is a female donor in good health, serving as a control in a pregnancy study. Some clones in this sample may be carry-over from other donors' samples. The rearrangement uses TRBV15 and TRBJ1-1; D is perhaps TRBD1 (5 bases). CDR3 sequence reads: CATSRDLGGNAEAFF. The CDR3, as DNA: TGTGCCACCAGCAGAGATCTTGGGGGGAACGCTGAAGCTTTCTTT. The full variable domain, in which reference TRBV15 and TRBJ1-1 provide the parts outside the CDR3, is DAMVIQNPRYQVTQFGKPVTLSCSQTLNHNVMYWYQQKSSQAPKLLFHYYDKDFNNEADTPDNFQSRRPNTSFCFLDIRSPGLGDTAMYLCATSRDLGGNAEAFFGQGTRLTVV.